Below are 10 T cell receptor beta chains sequenced from a single sample in a study of CD8+CD57+ T cells in acquired aplastic anemia. Sequenced patients had shown CD8+CD57+ cell expansion by flow cytometry. Investigators profiled TCR beta VDJ and CDR3 from genomic DNA template. TCRdb itself ran the reads through MiXCR, one entry per CDR3 protein. The profile shows some 160,000 distinct CDR3 sequences, around half of them singletons. Sequenced material: sorted CD4+, CD8+, or CD8+CD57+ T cells (not recorded which) from PBMCs. These receptors all stem from a human donor with aplastic anemia.

This clonotype occurred many times. The J gene is TRBJ2-1, the V gene TRBV19; the match to TRBD2 covers 8 bases. CDR1 and CDR2 from the germline V gene are LNHDA and SQIVND (reference sequence). The junction had 16 bases not matched to a gene; V was cut back by 4 bases and J by 8 bases. CDR3 length: 17 residues. CDR3 DNA sequence: TGTGCCAGTAGTAGCAGGAGAGCGGGAGTGGGGTCCCATGAGCAGTTCTTC. The encoded protein is CASSSRRAGVGSHEQFF. The full variable domain, completed using reference TRBV19 and TRBJ2-1, is DGGITQSPKYLFRKEGQNVTLSCEQNLNHDAMYWYRQDPGQGLRLIYYSQIVNDFQKGDIAEGYSVSREKKESFPLTVTSAQKNPTAFYLCASSSRRAGVGSHEQFFGPGTRLTVL.

This clonotype has ten or more counts. This chain uses TRBV7-2 with TRBJ1-4, with D tentatively TRBD1 (6 bases). V was shortened by 5 bases and J by 6 bases, with 13 bases between the two germline ends. This CDR3 is 14 amino acids long. CDR1 and CDR2 from the germline V gene are SGHTA and FQGNSA. CDR3 nucleotides: TGTGCCAGCAGCAAACAGGGAAGGGATGAAAAACTGTTTTTT. Encoded protein: CASSKQGRDEKLFF.

The chain recombines TRBV2 with TRBJ2-7, with a weak D call TRBD1 (6 bases). CDR3 length: 10 amino acids. Germline CDR1 is SNHLY and CDR2 is FYNNEI. Deletions cut 11 bases from V and 6 bases from J, with 11 bases between. Here the CDR3 reads CALDSGEQYF. In nucleotides, the CDR3 is TGTGCCCTGGACAGCGGCGAGCAGTACTTC.

The J gene is TRBJ2-2, the V gene TRBV7-7; 7 bases line up with TRBD2. The CDR3 covers 14 residues. CDR1 is SSHAT and CDR2 is FNYEAQ in the germline V gene (reference sequence). V trimming: 4 bases; J trimming: 4 bases; junction bases outside the gene matches: 3. The CDR3: CASSSSGTTGELFF. The CDR3, as DNA: TGTGCCAGCAGCTCTAGCGGAACCACCGGGGAGCTGTTTTTT.

This clonotype has a count of ten or more. The V call is TRBV7-8, the J call TRBJ2-3, with D unclear. Trimming left V 6 bases short and J 8 bases short, with 18 bases between. Germline values: CDR1 SGHVS, CDR2 FQNEAQ. CDR3 size: 14 residues. CDR3 nucleotide sequence: TGTGCCAGCAGTCCGTCCGCGCCCACACGTACGCAGTATTTT. It encodes CASSPSAPTRTQYF.

This clonotype was observed once. At one end, the junction sequence differs from germline, possibly due to a read error. The V gene is TRBV4-3, the J gene TRBJ1-4, with 9 bases that match TRBD1. The CDR3 covers 17 residues. CDR1 and CDR2 (germline): LGHNA, YSLEER. CDR3 nucleotide sequence: TGCGCCAGCGGCCAAGGAGGGACAGGGAGATTGGACGAAAAACTGTTTTTT. It encodes CASGQGGTGRLDEKLFF.

On this clonotype itself: This may stem from a read error, because a much larger clone lies one nucleotide away. The CDR3 coding sequence is TGTGCCAGCAGCTCCAGACAGGGGAGCACCGGGGACCTGTTTTTT. This sequence encodes CASSSRQGSTGDLFF. The genes are TRBV7-3 and TRBJ2-2; 8 bases are shared with TRBD1. Germline V CDR1 and CDR2: SGHTA, FQGTGA. This CDR3 spans 15 amino acids.

This clonotype was observed a few times. The chain recombines TRBV28 with TRBJ2-1, with D perhaps matching TRBD2 (6 bases). V lost 8 bases to trimming and J lost 5 bases, with 19 bases between them. CDR1 and CDR2 from the germline V gene are MDHEN and SYDVKM. This CDR3 has 15 amino acids. The CDR3 sequence is CASHSEGRLHNEQFF. CDR3 DNA sequence: TGTGCCAGCCATTCGGAGGGAAGGTTACACAATGAGCAGTTCTTC.

The rearrangement links TRBV7-9 to TRBJ2-1; D is undetermined. The germline CDR1 and CDR2 sequences are SEHNR and FQNEAQ (reference sequence). V shed 7 bases and J shed 5 bases, with 6 bases lying between them. The CDR3 totals 11 residues. In DNA form, the CDR3 reads TGTGCCAGCACCCAACACAATGAGCAGTTCTTC. Amino acids: CASTQHNEQFF.

This clonotype rates as medium-sized (0.01 to 0.1%). The chain recombines TRBV2 with TRBJ2-2, with a tentative D call TRBD1 (5 bases). V was trimmed by 5 bases and J by 9 bases, leaving 13 bases between them. Germline CDR1 and CDR2: SNHLY and FYNNEI. This CDR3 is 13 amino acids long. This CDR3 reads CASSPTVGRELFF. Written as DNA, the CDR3 is TGTGCCAGCAGTCCGACAGTGGGTAGGGAGCTGTTTTTT.